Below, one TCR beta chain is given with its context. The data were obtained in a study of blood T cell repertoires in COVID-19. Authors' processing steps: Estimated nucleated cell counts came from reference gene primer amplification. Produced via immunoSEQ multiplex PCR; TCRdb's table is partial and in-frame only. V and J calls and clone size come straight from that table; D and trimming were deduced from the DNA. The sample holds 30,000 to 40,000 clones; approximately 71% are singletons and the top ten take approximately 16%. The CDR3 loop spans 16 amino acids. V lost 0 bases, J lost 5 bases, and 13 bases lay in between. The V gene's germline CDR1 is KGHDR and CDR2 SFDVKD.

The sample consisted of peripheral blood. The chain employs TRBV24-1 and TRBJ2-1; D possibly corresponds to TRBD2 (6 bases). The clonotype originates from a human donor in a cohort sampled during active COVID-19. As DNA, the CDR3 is TGTGCCACCAGTGATTTGGTCGACGGGGAGGACAATGAGCAGTTCTTC. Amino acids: CATSDLVDGEDNEQFF.